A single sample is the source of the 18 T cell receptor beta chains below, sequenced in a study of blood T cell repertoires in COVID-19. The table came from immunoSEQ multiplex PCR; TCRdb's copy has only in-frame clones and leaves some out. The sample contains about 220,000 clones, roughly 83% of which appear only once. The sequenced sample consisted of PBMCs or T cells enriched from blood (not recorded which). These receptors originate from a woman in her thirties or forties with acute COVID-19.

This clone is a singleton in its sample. The chain's CDR3 is CASSLGGGNQPQHF. The CDR3 region has the DNA TGTGCCAGCAGTTTGGGTGGGGGGAATCAGCCCCAGCATTTT. This chain uses TRBV27 with TRBJ1-5, with D maybe TRBD1 (5 bases). V was cut by 3 bases and J by 4 bases, with 10 bases left in between. Germline CDR1 is MNHEY and CDR2 is SMNVEV (reference sequence). The CDR3 covers 14 residues.

This CDR3 is CASSPRDTTTGELFF. In DNA form, the CDR3 reads TGCGCCAGCAGCCCCCGGGACACCACCACCGGGGAGCTGTTTTTT. The V call is TRBV5-1, the J call TRBJ2-2, with D perhaps matching TRBD1 (6 bases). The V end lost 4 bases, the J end lost 4 bases, and 14 bases lay between the germline ends. The CDR3 loop spans 15 amino acids. Per germline, CDR1 SGHRS and CDR2 YFSETQ.

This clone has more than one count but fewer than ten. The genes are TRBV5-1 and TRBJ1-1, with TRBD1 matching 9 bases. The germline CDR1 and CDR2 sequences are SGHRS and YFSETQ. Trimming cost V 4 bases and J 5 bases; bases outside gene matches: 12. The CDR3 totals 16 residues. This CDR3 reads CASSTATGGGGTEAFF. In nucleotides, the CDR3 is TGCGCCAGCAGCACCGCAACAGGGGGCGGAGGGACTGAAGCTTTCTTT.

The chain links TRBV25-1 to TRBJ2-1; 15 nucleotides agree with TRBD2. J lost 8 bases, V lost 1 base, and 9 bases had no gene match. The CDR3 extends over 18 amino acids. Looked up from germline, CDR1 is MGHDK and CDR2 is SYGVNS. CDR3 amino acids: CASSESVPGLAGGHEQFF. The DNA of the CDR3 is TGTGCCAGCAGTGAATCGGTACCGGGACTAGCGGGAGGACATGAGCAGTTCTTC. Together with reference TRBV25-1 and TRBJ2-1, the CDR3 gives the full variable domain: EADIYQTPRYLVIGTGKKITLECSQTMGHDKMYWYQQDPGMELHLIHYSYGVNSTEKGDLSSESTVSRIRTEHFPLTLESARPSHTSQYLCASSESVPGLAGGHEQFFGPGTRLTVL.

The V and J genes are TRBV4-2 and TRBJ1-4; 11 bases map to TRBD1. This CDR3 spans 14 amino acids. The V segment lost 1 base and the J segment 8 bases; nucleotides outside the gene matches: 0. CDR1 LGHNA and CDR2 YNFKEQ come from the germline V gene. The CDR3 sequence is CASSQGTGGEKLFF. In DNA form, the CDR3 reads TGTGCCAGCAGCCAAGGGACAGGGGGCGAAAAACTGTTTTTT.

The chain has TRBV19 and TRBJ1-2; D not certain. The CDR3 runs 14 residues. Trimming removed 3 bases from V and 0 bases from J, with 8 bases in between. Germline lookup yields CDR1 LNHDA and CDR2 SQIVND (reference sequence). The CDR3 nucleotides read TGTGCCAGTAGTATCGGCGGAGCTAACTATGGCTACACCTTC. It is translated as CASSIGGANYGYTF.

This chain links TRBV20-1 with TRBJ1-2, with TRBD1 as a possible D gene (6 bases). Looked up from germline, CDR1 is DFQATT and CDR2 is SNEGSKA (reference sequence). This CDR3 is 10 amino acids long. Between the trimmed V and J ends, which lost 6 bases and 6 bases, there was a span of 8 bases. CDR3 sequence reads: CSAGGDGYTF. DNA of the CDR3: TGCAGTGCAGGGGGGGATGGCTACACCTTC.

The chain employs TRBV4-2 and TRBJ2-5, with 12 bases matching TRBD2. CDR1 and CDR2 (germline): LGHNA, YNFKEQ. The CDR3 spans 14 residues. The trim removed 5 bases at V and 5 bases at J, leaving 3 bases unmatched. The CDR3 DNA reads TGTGCCAGCAGCTCTAGCGGGAGGGAGGAGACCCAGTACTTC. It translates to CASSSSGREETQYF.

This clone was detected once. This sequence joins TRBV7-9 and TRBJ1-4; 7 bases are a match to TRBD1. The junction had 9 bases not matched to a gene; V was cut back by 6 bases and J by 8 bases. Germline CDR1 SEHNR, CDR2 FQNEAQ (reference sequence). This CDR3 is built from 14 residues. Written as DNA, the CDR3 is TGTGCCAGCAGTTCCGGGACAGTCACCGAAAAACTGTTTTTT. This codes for CASSSGTVTEKLFF. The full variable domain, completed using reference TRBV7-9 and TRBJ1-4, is DTGVSQNPRHKITKRGQNVTFRCDPISEHNRLYWYRQTLGQGPEFLTYFQNEAQLEKSRLLSDRFSAERPKGSFSTLEIQRTEQGDSAMYLCASSSGTVTEKLFFGSGTQLSVL.

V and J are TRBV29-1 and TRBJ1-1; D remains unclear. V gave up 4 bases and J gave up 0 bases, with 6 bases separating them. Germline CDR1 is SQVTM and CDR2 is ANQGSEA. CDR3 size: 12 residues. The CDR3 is CSVGLMNTEAFF. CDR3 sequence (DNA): TGCAGCGTTGGACTTATGAACACTGAAGCTTTCTTT.

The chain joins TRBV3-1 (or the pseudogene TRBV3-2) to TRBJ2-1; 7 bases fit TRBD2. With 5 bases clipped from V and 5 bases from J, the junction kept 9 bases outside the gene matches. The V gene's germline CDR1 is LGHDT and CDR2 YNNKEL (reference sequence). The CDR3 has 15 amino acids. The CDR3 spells CASSKGAGINNEQFF. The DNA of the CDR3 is TGTGCCAGCAGCAAGGGAGCGGGAATAAACAATGAGCAGTTCTTC.

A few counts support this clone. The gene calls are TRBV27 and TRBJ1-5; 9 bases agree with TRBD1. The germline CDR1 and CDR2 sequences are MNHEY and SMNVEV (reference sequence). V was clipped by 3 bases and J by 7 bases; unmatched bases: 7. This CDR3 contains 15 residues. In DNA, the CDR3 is TGTGCCAGCAGTTTCTCAGGACAGGGGAAGCAGCCCCAGCATTTT. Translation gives CASSFSGQGKQPQHF.

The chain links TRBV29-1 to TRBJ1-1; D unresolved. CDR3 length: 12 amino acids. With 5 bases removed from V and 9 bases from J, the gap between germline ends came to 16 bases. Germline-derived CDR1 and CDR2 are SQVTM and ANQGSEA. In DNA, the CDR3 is TGCAGCGTTTTCCCCGCATATGGGCAAGCTTTCTTT. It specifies CSVFPAYGQAFF.

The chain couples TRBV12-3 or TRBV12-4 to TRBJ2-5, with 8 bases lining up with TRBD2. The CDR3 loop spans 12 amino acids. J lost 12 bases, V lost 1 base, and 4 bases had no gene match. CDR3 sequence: CASSLDREGKYF. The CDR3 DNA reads TGTGCCAGCAGTTTAGACCGGGAGGGCAAGTACTTC.

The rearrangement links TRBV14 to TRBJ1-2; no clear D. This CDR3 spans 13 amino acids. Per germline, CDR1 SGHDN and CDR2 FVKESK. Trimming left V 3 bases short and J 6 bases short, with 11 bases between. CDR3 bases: TGTGCCAGCAGCCACTGGGGAGGGAATGGCTACACCTTC. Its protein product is CASSHWGGNGYTF.

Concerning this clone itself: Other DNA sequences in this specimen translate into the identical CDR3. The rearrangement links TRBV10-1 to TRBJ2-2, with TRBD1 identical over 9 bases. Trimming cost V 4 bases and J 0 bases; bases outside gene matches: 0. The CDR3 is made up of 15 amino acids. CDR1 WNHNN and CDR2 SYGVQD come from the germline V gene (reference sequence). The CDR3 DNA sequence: TGCGCCAGCAGTGGGGACAGGGCGAACACCGGGGAGCTGTTTTTT. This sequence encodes CASSGDRANTGELFF.

CDR3 in DNA: TGTGCCAGCAGTGAACCGACAGGGCCTAATGAAAAACTGTTTTTT. Amino acid sequence: CASSEPTGPNEKLFF. The V call is TRBV25-1, the J call TRBJ1-4, with TRBD1 matching over 7 bases. V gave up 2 bases and J gave up 3 bases; unmatched junction bases: 3. This CDR3 is built from 15 residues. CDR1 and CDR2 from the germline V gene are MGHDK and SYGVNS.

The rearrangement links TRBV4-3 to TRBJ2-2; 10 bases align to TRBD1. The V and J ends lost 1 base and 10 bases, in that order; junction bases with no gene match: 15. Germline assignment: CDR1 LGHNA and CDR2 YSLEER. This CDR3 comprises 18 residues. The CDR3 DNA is TGCGCCAGCAGCCAAGCCCCACTGGGACAGGGGAGTGTGGAGGAGCTGTTTTTT. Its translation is CASSQAPLGQGSVEELFF.